A single sample is the source of the 2 T cell receptor beta chains below, sequenced in a study of shared clonotypes between healthy human individuals (dated by TCRdb to the early 2020s). To prepare the library, the immunoSEQ multiplex PCR assay was applied. The clones in this table, taken by TCRdb from immuneACCESS, are in-frame only. Not every clone is retained; where verified, under half of the shortfall comes from an unresolved V gene, and the cause of the rest is unknown. Across this sample there are some 2,400,000 clones, with approximately 96% seen only once. Roughly 0.13% of the sample lies in the top ten. What was sequenced was naive CD4+ T cells sorted from blood. The cell subset or site label for this specimen denotes: CD45RA+ positively selected. These receptor sequences come from a man aged 18 to 35 in good health.

As DNA, the CDR3 is TGTGCCAGCAGCTTACTAGCGGGGGTGACCCCCTACAATGAGCAGTTCTTC. This sequence encodes CASSLLAGVTPYNEQFF. The chain has TRBV11-2 and TRBJ2-1, with 10 nucleotides matching TRBD2. This CDR3 spans 17 amino acids. The V gene's germline CDR1 is SGHAT and CDR2 FQNNGV. With V trimmed by 2 bases and J by 2 bases, 6 bases remained unmatched.

The chain links TRBV6-6 to TRBJ1-1, with D maybe TRBD1 (5 bases). The germline V and J ends were trimmed by 5 bases and 4 bases, with 20 bases remaining between them. CDR3 length: 16 residues. CDR1 and CDR2 (germline): MNHNY, SVGAGI (reference sequence). The CDR3 nucleotides read TGTGCCAGCAGTCATTCGGAGGGGTTTAGGGTCACTGAAGCTTTCTTT. Protein product: CASSHSEGFRVTEAFF.